This T cell receptor beta chain was captured in a study of cytomegalovirus exposure and HLA in healthy donors. The PCR had 60 Vbeta and 13 Jbeta primers. Profiling relied on immunoSEQ multiplex PCR, and the TCRdb table lists in-frame clones only, not all of them. The sample includes roughly 200,000 clones, approximately 83% of them seen just once. The CDR3 is 15 residues long. The ends were cut back, 3 bases at V and 0 bases at J, with 9 bases in the middle. Looked up from germline, CDR1 is MNHEY and CDR2 is SMNVEV (reference sequence). This receptor was identified in a boy aged 2 to 10 in good health and CMV-seronegative. The sequenced material came from PBMCs. The chain uses TRBV27 and TRBJ1-5; tentative D call: TRBD1 (5 bases). The DNA of the CDR3 is TGTGCCAGCAGTTTCGGGGGATATAGCAATCAGCCCCAGCATTTT. Translated: CASSFGGYSNQPQHF.